The 17 T cell receptor beta chains below all came from one sample that was sequenced in a study of T cells in Graves' hyperthyroidism and ophthalmopathy. RNA transcripts yielded amplified TCR beta CDR3 regions. With the HTBI primer set, the TCR CDR3 went through a first round of RT-PCR. TCRdb re-called the multiplex PCR reads with MiXCR, one entry per CDR3 protein. In the table there are over 700,000 distinct CDR3 sequences, over 35% of which are singletons. Sequenced input: blood. The origin of the receptors is a man between 18 and 35 years old with Graves' hyperthyroidism.

About this clonotype: This may be a read error, as it is one base from a much larger clone. The chain joins TRBV7-9 to TRBJ1-4, with 8 bases aligning to TRBD1. The germline CDR1 and CDR2 sequences are SEHNR and FQNEAQ (reference sequence). V gave up 5 bases and J gave up 13 bases; unmatched junction bases: 3. The CDR3 length is 11 residues. The CDR3 DNA follows: TGTGCCAGCAGCCCCGGGACAGGACTGTTTTTT. Its translation: CASSPGTGLFF.

This chain links TRBV2 with TRBJ2-5, with 9 bases fitting TRBD1. CDR3 length: 14 amino acids. Losses at the gene ends were 2 bases for V and 4 bases for J; bases not matched to a gene: 2. Germline loops: CDR1 SNHLY, CDR2 FYNNEI. The DNA of the CDR3 is TGTGCCAGCAGTGAATCGGGACAGGGAGAGACCCAGTACTTC. Its translation: CASSESGQGETQYF.

V usage is TRBV25-1 and J usage is TRBJ1-6; weak D call: TRBD1 (6 bases). CDR1 and CDR2 from the germline V gene are MGHDK and SYGVNS. The CDR3 runs to 14 residues. Trimming removed 6 bases from V and 9 bases from J, with 15 bases in between. The CDR3 region has the DNA TGTGCCAGCAGGCCTCCAGGGGAGAGTTCACCCCTCCACTTT. Its protein product is CASRPPGESSPLHF.

This clonotype was observed a handful of times. This chain joins TRBV7-9 and TRBJ1-5, with D perhaps TRBD1 (6 bases). The CDR3 totals 18 residues. Trimming shortened V by 3 bases and J by 0 bases, and 18 bases separated the two germline ends. The germline gives CDR1 SEHNR, CDR2 FQNEAQ (reference sequence). The CDR3 DNA is TGTGCCAGCAGCTTCACCCCGACAGGATCTTATAGCAATCAGCCCCAGCATTTT. It yields the protein CASSFTPTGSYSNQPQHF. Complete variable domain (other parts from reference TRBV7-9 and TRBJ1-5): DTGVSQNPRHKITKRGQNVTFRCDPISEHNRLYWYRQTLGQGPEFLTYFQNEAQLEKSRLLSDRFSAERPKGSFSTLEIQRTEQGDSAMYLCASSFTPTGSYSNQPQHFGDGTRLSIL.

This clonotype was observed a few times. The chain recombines TRBV2 with TRBJ2-2; 9 bases line up with TRBD1. The CDR3 is 14 residues long. The germline CDR1 and CDR2 sequences are SNHLY and FYNNEI. V dropped 6 bases and J dropped 3; count of bases not matched to a gene: 2. The CDR3 loop is CASRWTGDTGELFF. The CDR3 DNA follows: TGTGCCAGCAGATGGACAGGGGACACCGGGGAGCTGTTTTTT.

This clonotype was seen ten or more times. The chain uses TRBV9 and TRBJ1-1; D is uncertain. CDR3 length: 12 amino acids. CDR1 SGDLS and CDR2 YYNGEE come from the germline V gene. Trimming removed 3 bases from V and 6 bases from J, with 9 bases in between. CDR3 DNA: TGTGCCAGCAGCGCGGGCGGGTCTGAAGCTTTCTTT. This sequence encodes CASSAGGSEAFF.

The chain is built from TRBV9 and TRBJ2-7, with TRBD1 matching over 7 bases. V lost 0 bases and J lost 3; bases outside the gene matches: 3. CDR1 SGDLS and CDR2 YYNGEE come from the germline V gene. The CDR3 is 14 amino acids. This CDR3 is CASSVAWDSYEQYF. DNA of the CDR3: TGTGCCAGCAGCGTAGCCTGGGACAGCTACGAGCAGTACTTC.

The chain uses TRBV15 and TRBJ2-3; D remains ambiguous. The V end was cut by 1 base, the J end by 2 bases, with 10 bases between. The V gene's germline CDR1 is LNHNV and CDR2 YYDKDF (reference sequence). The CDR3 is 15 residues long. The CDR3 nucleotides read TGTGCCACCAGCAGAGGAGGCAGCGTCACAGATACGCAGTATTTT. Translated: CATSRGGSVTDTQYF.

Many counts were recorded for this clonotype. The DNA of the CDR3 is TGTGCCAGCAGCTTAAGAGGGGCGGCTTTCTTT. Protein product: CASSLRGAAFF. V and J are TRBV7-9 and TRBJ1-1, with D tentatively TRBD1 (5 bases). The CDR3 is made up of 11 amino acids. Germline V lookup: CDR1 SEHNR, CDR2 FQNEAQ (reference sequence). V lost 2 bases, J lost 11 bases, and 9 bases lay in between.

The chain links TRBV7-9 to TRBJ2-7, with 8 bases that match TRBD2. This CDR3 spans 19 amino acids. Germline CDR1 is SEHNR and CDR2 is FQNEAQ (reference sequence). V lost 5 bases and J lost 2; bases outside the gene matches: 20. This CDR3 reads CASSRANTGVSGVTYEQYF. CDR3 bases: TGTGCCAGCAGCCGCGCGAATACGGGAGTTAGCGGGGTAACCTACGAGCAGTACTTC.

The chain carries TRBV20-1 and TRBJ1-1, with 8 bases lining up with TRBD1. This CDR3 is 14 amino acids long. Germline V gene lookup returns CDR1 DFQATT and CDR2 SNEGSKA (reference sequence). V lost 7 bases to trimming and J lost 4 bases; unmatched junction nucleotides: 11. The CDR3 spells CSGLDSGGPTEAFF. In DNA, the CDR3 is TGCAGTGGGTTGGATTCAGGGGGCCCCACTGAAGCTTTCTTT.

This clonotype occurred many times. CDR3 nucleotide sequence: TGCGCCAGCAGCTTGGGACAGGCGACTGGAAACACCATATATTTT. This translates into CASSLGQATGNTIYF. J is TRBJ1-3 and V is TRBV5-1; the D gene is possibly TRBD1 (6 bases). Trimming stripped 0 bases from V and 2 bases from J, with 9 bases between. The CDR3 covers 15 residues. Germline CDR1 is SGHRS and CDR2 is YFSETQ.

The sample holds a few counts of this clonotype. The chain employs TRBV19 and TRBJ1-1; TRBD1 matches at 8 bases. CDR1 LNHDA and CDR2 SQIVND come from the germline V gene (reference sequence). The CDR3 sequence is 15 residues long. After removal of 4 bases from V and 3 bases from J, the junction contained 7 bases not matched to a gene. CDR3 sequence reads: CASSNRGYRDTEAFF. The CDR3 bases are TGTGCCAGTAGTAACAGGGGGTATAGAGACACTGAAGCTTTCTTT.

As concerns this clonotype: One end of the junction is discordant with germline, which a read error may explain. The J gene is TRBJ2-2, the V gene TRBV5-8; possibly TRBD2 for D (6 bases). Germline assignment: CDR1 SGHTS and CDR2 YDEGEE. The CDR3 is 14 amino acids. CDR3 in amino acids: CASSLDIEGGELSF. The CDR3 DNA follows: TGTGCCAGCAGCTTAGATATCGAGGGCGGGGAGCTGTCTTTT.

The V and J genes are TRBV29-1 and TRBJ2-2, with D maybe TRBD2 (6 bases). This CDR3 spans 18 amino acids. CDR1 and CDR2 from the germline V gene are SQVTM and ANQGSEA. V lost 2 bases, J lost 4 bases, and 23 bases lay in between. CDR3 residues: CSVETSSYRLDVTGELFF. The CDR3 DNA reads as TGCAGCGTTGAAACTAGCAGTTACCGACTAGACGTCACCGGGGAGCTGTTTTTT.

This clonotype occurred many times. The rearrangement uses TRBV29-1 and TRBJ1-1, with D tentatively TRBD1 (5 bases). CDR1 SQVTM and CDR2 ANQGSEA come from the germline V gene. The CDR3 runs 14 residues. Deletions cut 0 bases from V and 5 bases from J, with 13 bases between. The CDR3 is CSVEEAERGTEAFF. In DNA form, the CDR3 reads TGCAGCGTTGAAGAGGCGGAGAGGGGAACTGAAGCTTTCTTT.

This clonotype occurred a few times. With a much larger clone just one base away, this may be a read error. The chain carries TRBV7-2 and TRBJ2-7; 7 nucleotides match TRBD1. The trim removed 5 bases at V and 0 bases at J, leaving 7 bases unmatched. CDR1 SGHTA and CDR2 FQGNSA come from the germline V gene. The CDR3 loop spans 15 amino acids. The CDR3 nucleotides read TGTGCCAGCAGCCCGGGACAGCTAGCCTCCTACGAGCAGTACTTC. Translated, it gives CASSPGQLASYEQYF.